The present T cell receptor (beta chain) was sequenced within a study of blood T cell repertoires in COVID-19. Overall study: The United States, Italy and Spain provided the acute and convalescent COVID-19 samples. Sample material is recorded as cDNA or gDNA derived from T cells, B-cell-depleted T cells, or PBMCs.

The CDR3 has 16 residues. V lost 3 bases, J lost 7 bases, and 19 bases lay in between. Germline V lookup: CDR1 SGHTA, CDR2 FQGNSA. Per the authors' pipeline: Amplification from reference gene primers served as the basis for estimated nucleated cell counts. The repertoire was sequenced with immunoSEQ multiplex PCR; TCRdb's copy has only in-frame clones and lacks some. V and J calls and clone size are those listed in that table; D and trimming were worked out from the DNA. The sample records about 71,000 clones, roughly 87% being singletons. Material for sequencing was peripheral blood. This chain uses TRBV7-2 with TRBJ1-5; unclear D gene. The receptor comes from a woman aged 80 or over with acute or convalescent COVID-19. The CDR3 is CASSFLSGRNGQPQHF. DNA for the CDR3: TGTGCCAGCAGCTTTTTATCTGGGCGAAACGGACAGCCCCAGCATTTT.